The 4 T cell receptor beta chains in this list originate from one sample, sequenced in a study of T cells after posttransplantation cyclophosphamide. Some clones are missing from TCRdb's copy, which holds only in-frame ones; the method was immunoSEQ multiplex PCR. The sample includes more than 12,000 clones, 76% of them seen just once. The specimen was memory CD4+ T cells sorted from PBMCs. The receptor source for this set is a man over 45.

This clone was seen a single time. The genes are TRBV7-9 and TRBJ1-1; D gene uncertain. From germline, CDR1 is SEHNR and CDR2 FQNEAQ (reference sequence). The CDR3 has 13 amino acids. V shed 5 bases and J shed 1 base, with 8 bases lying between them. The CDR3 spells CASSVTRNTEAFF. CDR3 in DNA: TGTGCCAGCAGCGTGACACGGAACACTGAAGCTTTCTTT.

This clone was recorded a few times. The gene calls are TRBV4-1 and TRBJ2-7; the D is unclear. This CDR3 has 14 residues. Trimming stripped 6 bases from V and 0 bases from J, with 12 bases between. The germline V gene has CDR1 MGHRA and CDR2 YSYEKL. The CDR3 reads CASRRTPGSYEQYF. Written as DNA, the CDR3 is TGCGCCAGCAGGAGAACTCCTGGCTCCTACGAGCAGTACTTC.

The rearrangement uses TRBV14 and TRBJ2-1, with D possibly TRBD2 on 6 matching bases. The germline V gene encodes CDR1 SGHDN and CDR2 FVKESK. This CDR3 spans 15 amino acids. Trimming cost V 0 bases and J 8 bases, with 14 bases left between them. The DNA for the CDR3 is TGTGCCAGCAGCCAAGATGCGACTAGTTATCATGAGCAGTTCTTC. It yields the protein CASSQDATSYHEQFF.

This chain links TRBV7-3 with TRBJ1-2; the D is unclear. The V end lost 5 bases, the J end lost 2 bases, and 15 bases lay between the germline ends. The CDR3 totals 15 residues. The germline V gene encodes CDR1 SGHTA and CDR2 FQGTGA. The CDR3 region has the DNA TGTGCCAGCAGCCCGAGTCCGAACCCCAACTATGGCTACACCTTC. It is translated as CASSPSPNPNYGYTF.